These 27 T cell receptor beta chains share one sample of origin, sequenced in a study of blood T cell repertoires in COVID-19 (dated by TCRdb to 2018 to 2020). The receptor library was made with the immunoSEQ multiplex PCR assay. Drawn from immuneACCESS, this table holds only the in-frame rearrangements with V and J called that TCRdb kept. Clones are partly lost; checked studies trace under half to an unresolved V gene and leave the rest unexplained. The sample has some 74,000 clones on record, roughly 80% of them singletons. More than 10% of the sample goes to the ten largest clones. The sample consisted of peripheral blood. The receptors stem from a human donor in a cohort sampled during active COVID-19.

In DNA form, the CDR3 reads TGTGCCAGCAGCTCGGGACTCTCCTACAATGAGCAGTTCTTC. It encodes CASSSGLSYNEQFF. The chain employs TRBV7-3 and TRBJ2-1, with D perhaps matching TRBD2 (6 bases). The CDR3 has 14 amino acids. V lost 4 bases to trimming and J lost 0 bases, with 7 bases between them. From germline, CDR1 is SGHTA and CDR2 FQGTGA.

The CDR3 reads CASQKGAVSYNEQFF. The CDR3 DNA follows: TGTGCCAGCCAGAAGGGAGCGGTCTCCTACAATGAGCAGTTCTTC. This chain links TRBV9 with TRBJ2-1, with D possibly matching TRBD2 (5 bases). The V gene's germline CDR1 is SGDLS and CDR2 YYNGEE. Trimming stripped 7 bases from V and 0 bases from J, with 14 bases between. This CDR3 is 15 amino acids long.

The gene calls are TRBV7-2 and TRBJ2-3; tentatively, D is TRBD2 (5 bases). This CDR3 comprises 15 residues. The germline gives CDR1 SGHTA, CDR2 FQGNSA. Trimming removed 1 base from V and 8 bases from J, with 16 bases in between. The CDR3 DNA sequence: TGTGCCAGCAGCTTAGTTTTGCGCGGGCTGCGTACGCAGTATTTT. Translated, it gives CASSLVLRGLRTQYF.

The chain recombines TRBV5-1 with TRBJ2-7; maybe TRBD1 (5 bases). The CDR3 has 14 residues. V was cut by 4 bases and J by 3 bases, with 14 bases left in between. The V gene's germline CDR1 is SGHRS and CDR2 YFSETQ. This CDR3 is CASSLGEKGYEQYF. CDR3 sequence (DNA): TGCGCCAGCAGCCTAGGGGAAAAAGGCTACGAGCAGTACTTC.

This sequence joins TRBV6-5 and TRBJ1-6; the D is unclear. The CDR3 has 12 amino acids. V dropped 2 bases and J dropped 13 bases, with 9 bases sitting between them. CDR1 is MNHEY, CDR2 SVGAGI, per germline. The chain's CDR3 is CASSYPERPLHF. CDR3 coding DNA: TGTGCCAGCAGTTACCCCGAGCGCCCCCTCCACTTT.

J is TRBJ2-3 and V is TRBV5-1; TRBD2 matches 14 bases. J gave up 5 bases and V 4 bases, and 6 bases lay outside the gene matches. The CDR3 is 16 residues long. CDR1 is SGHRS, CDR2 YFSETQ, per germline. Written as DNA, the CDR3 is TGCGCCAGCAGCAGGGCCGGGACTAGCGGGGGAGATACGCAGTATTTT. Encoded protein: CASSRAGTSGGDTQYF.

The V call is TRBV21-1, the J call TRBJ1-6; the D call TRBD1 from the table was never checked on the DNA. TRBV21-1 is tagged as a pseudogene. The CDR3 covers 17 residues. CDR3 sequence: CASSMRQARSYNSPLHF. The CDR3 nucleotides are TGTGCCAGCAGCATGAGACAGGCACGCTCCTATAATTCACCCCTCCACTTT.

This clone was detected once. The chain recombines TRBV18 with TRBJ2-3, with a weak D call TRBD1 (5 bases). V shed 3 bases and J shed 4 bases, with 11 bases lying between them. This CDR3 spans 14 amino acids. Germline-derived CDR1 and CDR2 are KGHSH and LQKENI. The CDR3 sequence: CASSPSPRADTQYF. Here the CDR3 DNA reads TGTGCCAGCTCACCTTCACCCAGGGCAGATACGCAGTATTTT.

The V gene is TRBV7-9, the J gene TRBJ1-1; possible D gene TRBD1, 5 bases. Trimming removed 6 bases from V and 8 bases from J, with 16 bases in between. The CDR3 consists of 13 residues. From germline, CDR1 is SEHNR and CDR2 FQNEAQ (reference sequence). CDR3 amino acids: CASRQDLRTEAFF. In DNA form, the CDR3 reads TGTGCCAGCAGACAGGATCTAAGGACAGAAGCTTTCTTT.

The chain uses TRBV4-3 and TRBJ1-1; 10 bases agree with TRBD1. The V and J ends lost 0 bases and 2 bases, in that order; junction bases with no gene match: 15. Germline lookup yields CDR1 LGHNA and CDR2 YSLEER. The CDR3 contains 20 residues. The CDR3 DNA sequence: TGCGCCAGCAGCCAAGAATGGGACAGGGGACGGTTGGTGGTTAACACTGAAGCTTTCTTT. It codes for CASSQEWDRGRLVVNTEAFF.

This chain connects TRBV29-1 to TRBJ2-7; tentative D call: TRBD1 (7 bases). There are 13 residues in the CDR3. V was shortened by 7 bases and J by 6 bases, with 19 bases between the two germline ends. Germline CDR1 SQVTM, CDR2 ANQGSEA. For the CDR3, the DNA is TGCAGCGCCGGAATCAGGGGGGCAGGCGAGCAGTACTTC. Amino acid sequence: CSAGIRGAGEQYF.

The chain is built from TRBV13 and TRBJ2-1, with 10 bases fitting TRBD2. CDR1 PRHDT and CDR2 FYEKMQ come from the germline V gene (reference sequence). V shed 5 bases, J shed 8 bases, and the junction held 18 bases outside the gene matches. This CDR3 is 18 amino acids long. For the CDR3, the DNA is TGTGCCAGCAGCCGGAGGCAAGCGGGGGGGCCTGTTTGGGATGAGCAGTTCTTC. This sequence encodes CASSRRQAGGPVWDEQFF.

The rearrangement links TRBV11-3 to TRBJ2-1, with 8 nucleotides matching TRBD2. The CDR3 is made up of 13 amino acids. Losses at the gene ends were 1 base for V and 10 bases for J; bases not matched to a gene: 3. Germline V gives CDR1 SGHNT, CDR2 YENEEA. The DNA for the CDR3 is TGTGCCAGCAGCTTAGCGGGAGGGAAGGAGCAGTTCTTC. It specifies CASSLAGGKEQFF.

This chain joins TRBV2 and TRBJ1-1; maybe TRBD1 (5 bases). Germline assignment: CDR1 SNHLY and CDR2 FYNNEI. V was cut by 8 bases and J by 4 bases, with 17 bases left in between. CDR3 length: 14 amino acids. In DNA, the CDR3 is TGTGCCAGCGCCTCCGTGCTTAGGGGCACTGAAGCTTTCTTT. Translation: CASASVLRGTEAFF.

The gene calls are TRBV4-3 and TRBJ2-5, with 10 bases matching TRBD2. Germline V gives CDR1 LGHNA, CDR2 YSLEER. This CDR3 region has 17 residues. V lost 1 base, J lost 5 bases, and 10 bases stayed unmatched. CDR3 DNA: TGCGCCAGCAGCCAAGCGGTCACTAGCGGGGCCGGGGAGACCCAGTACTTC. As protein: CASSQAVTSGAGETQYF.

The gene calls are TRBV6-5 and TRBJ2-3, with 7 bases that match TRBD2. Trimming at V came to 5 bases and at J to 6 bases, leaving 11 bases not matched to a gene. This CDR3 contains 15 residues. Per germline, CDR1 MNHEY and CDR2 SVGAGI. The CDR3 nucleotides are TGTGCCAGCAGTCGTTCTAGCGGAAAGCGGGATACGCAGTATTTT. Amino acid sequence: CASSRSSGKRDTQYF.

The J gene is TRBJ1-4, the V gene TRBV5-1; D is possibly TRBD1 (6 bases). The CDR3 covers 16 residues. Between the trimmed V and J ends, which lost 4 bases and 0 bases, there was a span of 13 bases. Germline lookup yields CDR1 SGHRS and CDR2 YFSETQ. The CDR3 sequence: CASSTGHGATNEKLFF. DNA for the CDR3: TGCGCCAGCAGCACGGGACATGGCGCAACTAATGAAAAACTGTTTTTT.

This chain joins TRBV4-1 and TRBJ2-3; D gene unclear. Germline V gene lookup returns CDR1 MGHRA and CDR2 YSYEKL. Trimming left V 0 bases short and J 2 bases short, with 15 bases between. The CDR3 length is 17 residues. The CDR3 DNA follows: TGCGCCAGCAGCCAAGACCCCGTGAGCCCTTACACAGATACGCAGTATTTT. It yields the protein CASSQDPVSPYTDTQYF.

Only a few counts were recorded for this clone. The rearrangement uses TRBV5-1 and TRBJ2-1; D may be TRBD1 (5 bases). CDR3 length: 14 residues. V was trimmed by 0 bases and J by 1 base, leaving 5 bases between them. CDR1 and CDR2 (germline): SGHRS, YFSETQ. CDR3: CASSLEGSYNEQFF. In DNA, the CDR3 is TGCGCCAGCAGCTTGGAGGGGTCCTACAATGAGCAGTTCTTC.

The chain employs TRBV7-2 and TRBJ1-4, with a possible D match to TRBD1 (5 bases). V was shortened by 5 bases and J by 8 bases, with 18 bases between the two germline ends. Germline CDR1 and CDR2: SGHTA and FQGNSA. This CDR3 is built from 15 residues. The CDR3 spells CASSVTGLPGEKLFF. DNA of the CDR3: TGTGCCAGCAGCGTCACGGGACTACCAGGGGAAAAACTGTTTTTT. The full variable domain, with the rest looked up from reference TRBV7-2 and TRBJ1-4, is GAGVSQSPSNKVTEKGKDVELRCDPISGHTALYWYRQSLGQGLEFLIYFQGNSAPDKSGLPSDRFSAERTGGSVSTLTIQRTQQEDSAVYLCASSVTGLPGEKLFFGSGTQLSVL.

The chain carries TRBV6-2 or TRBV6-3 and TRBJ2-3, with TRBD1 matching over 8 bases. CDR1 and CDR2 from the germline V gene are MNHEY and SVGEGT. Trimming removed 4 bases from V and 2 bases from J; junction bases left unmatched: 8. The CDR3 has 16 amino acids. The CDR3, as DNA: TGTGCCAGCAGTTCCCGGACAGGGATTCCCACAGATACGCAGTATTTT. Protein: CASSSRTGIPTDTQYF.

The chain carries TRBV21-1 and TRBJ1-1; the table's TRBD1 call for D was not verified on the DNA. TRBV21-1 is given as a pseudogene. The CDR3 spans 14 residues. The CDR3 nucleotides read TGTGCCAGCAGCCGACGACAGGGAGTCGCTGAAGCTTTCTTT. This sequence encodes CASSRRQGVAEAFF.

The chain links TRBV6-6 to TRBJ2-1, with 8 bases aligning to TRBD1. Trimming took 6 bases from V and 1 from J; bases not matched to a gene: 5. There are 15 residues in the CDR3. CDR1 MNHNY and CDR2 SVGAGI come from the germline V gene (reference sequence). CDR3 protein: CASRRQGQSYNEQFF. CDR3 DNA: TGTGCCAGCAGAAGACAGGGGCAATCCTACAATGAGCAGTTCTTC.

The rearrangement links TRBV7-2 to TRBJ2-1, with 10 nucleotides matching TRBD2. Germline CDR1 is SGHTA and CDR2 is FQGNSA. There are 19 residues in the CDR3. V lost 6 bases and J lost 0; bases outside the gene matches: 14. DNA for the CDR3: TGTGCCAGCAGTACGGGGCGGGCTAGCGGGGGATTCTCCTACAATGAGCAGTTCTTC. It specifies CASSTGRASGGFSYNEQFF.

The CDR3 DNA follows: TGTGCCAGTAATGAGGGCTCCTCTGGAAACACCATATATTTT. It yields the protein CASNEGSSGNTIYF. The chain carries TRBV19 and TRBJ1-3; D gene unclear. With 7 bases removed from V and 0 bases from J, the gap between germline ends came to 10 bases. The CDR3 runs 14 residues. Germline values: CDR1 LNHDA, CDR2 SQIVND (reference sequence). Together with reference TRBV19 and TRBJ1-3, the CDR3 gives the full variable domain: DGGITQSPKYLFRKEGQNVTLSCEQNLNHDAMYWYRQDPGQGLRLIYYSQIVNDFQKGDIAEGYSVSREKKESFPLTVTSAQKNPTAFYLCASNEGSSGNTIYFGEGSWLTVV.

The rearrangement uses TRBV6-5 and TRBJ1-3; D might be TRBD1 (6 bases). Germline CDR1 and CDR2: MNHEY and SVGAGI. The CDR3 sequence is 15 residues long. V lost 0 bases, J lost 2 bases, and 8 bases lay in between. The CDR3 nucleotides are TGTGCCAGCAGTTACTCGAACAGGGCTGGAAACACCATATATTTT. It translates to CASSYSNRAGNTIYF.

On this clone itself: Other DNA sequences from this sample encode an identical CDR3 as well. The chain recombines TRBV28 with TRBJ1-2; D possibly corresponds to TRBD1 (6 bases). CDR3 length: 14 amino acids. Germline CDR1 and CDR2: MDHEN and SYDVKM. Trimming cost V 6 bases and J 8 bases, with 19 bases left between them. The CDR3 loop is CASRRIGGAGGYTF. CDR3 bases: TGTGCCAGCAGGAGAATCGGGGGGGCGGGGGGCTACACCTTC.